A single sample gave rise to the 30 T cell receptor beta chains below, sequenced in a study of identical twins. MiXCR was run by TCRdb on the 5' RACE reads, yielding one entry per CDR3 protein. The sample shows some 1,700,000 distinct CDR3 sequences, more than 30% of them seen only once. Sequencing input: cord blood. The receptors stem from a newborn girl in good health.

Points on this clonotype: Compared with germline, one end of the junction differs, possibly owing to a read error. The chain links TRBV5-1 to TRBJ2-1; 9 bases line up with TRBD2. The germline gives CDR1 SGHRS, CDR2 YFSETQ. CDR3 size: 15 residues. CDR3 bases: TGCGCCAGCATCTTGGCCCGGACTAGCGTCGATGAGCAGTTCTTC. Translating gives CASILARTSVDEQFF.

Points on this clonotype: A clone one base away is much larger, so this may be a read error. The V and J genes are TRBV7-6 and TRBJ2-3; the D is unclear. Germline CDR1 reads SGHVS; CDR2 reads FNYEAQ. This CDR3 comprises 13 residues. The ends were cut back, 1 base at V and 4 bases at J, with 6 bases in the middle. CDR3 coding DNA: TGTGCCAGCAGCTTAGGTCACGCAGATACGCAGTATTTT. Translating gives CASSLGHADTQYF.

This clonotype occurred many times. This sequence joins TRBV4-2 and TRBJ1-1, with TRBD1 matching over 7 bases. CDR1 is LGHNA, CDR2 YNFKEQ, per germline. The V gene end was trimmed by 3 bases and the J gene end by 0 bases; junction bases not matched to a gene: 4. The CDR3 runs 15 residues. The CDR3 DNA follows: TGTGCCAGCAGCCAGGGGGACAGACTGAACACTGAAGCTTTCTTT. This codes for CASSQGDRLNTEAFF.

The V call is TRBV6-1, the J call TRBJ2-6; 14 bases agree with TRBD2. The V gene's germline CDR1 is MNHNS and CDR2 SASEGT. The V and J ends lost 3 bases and 3 bases, in that order; junction bases with no gene match: 7. The CDR3 covers 19 residues. CDR3 amino acids: CASSDTGLAGVVGANVLTF. The DNA of the CDR3 is TGTGCCAGCAGTGACACGGGACTAGCGGGAGTAGTTGGGGCCAACGTCCTGACTTTC.

To note about this clonotype: Germline is not matched at one junction end, which may reflect a read error. The chain uses TRBV24-1 and TRBJ2-3; D not certain. CDR3 length: 11 residues. Germline CDR1 KGHDR, CDR2 SFDVKD. In nucleotides, the CDR3 is TGTGCCACCAGTGTCGCAGATACGCAGTCTTTT. This sequence encodes CATSVADTQSF.

This clonotype was picked up many times. The gene calls are TRBV6-6 and TRBJ2-7; TRBD2 is a possible D gene (5 bases). The CDR3 totals 14 residues. In germline, CDR1 is MNHNY, CDR2 SVGAGI (reference sequence). V was trimmed by 2 bases and J by 6 bases, leaving 14 bases between them. The CDR3 sequence is CASSYGVLVSEQYF. The CDR3 bases are TGTGCCAGCAGTTACGGGGTACTAGTTTCCGAGCAGTACTTC.

The chain recombines TRBV4-1 with TRBJ2-1, with 10 bases lining up with TRBD2. From germline, CDR1 is MGHRA and CDR2 YSYEKL. The CDR3 runs to 18 residues. After removal of 1 base from V and 4 bases from J, the junction contained 10 bases not matched to a gene. The CDR3 spells CASSQGFSGGGVYNEQFF. Here the CDR3 DNA reads TGCGCCAGCAGCCAAGGTTTCAGCGGGGGGGGAGTATACAATGAGCAGTTCTTC.

The CDR3 DNA follows: TGCAGTGCAAACCGACAGGAGAGCCTCTACGAGCAGTACTTC. It specifies CSANRQESLYEQYF. The V gene is TRBV20-1, the J gene TRBJ2-7, with TRBD1 as a possible D gene (6 bases). There are 14 residues in the CDR3. Trimming cost V 6 bases and J 3 bases, with 18 bases left between them. Looked up from germline, CDR1 is DFQATT and CDR2 is SNEGSKA (reference sequence).

V usage is TRBV15 and J usage is TRBJ2-3, with D tentatively TRBD1 or TRBD2 (5 bases each). The CDR3 has 17 amino acids. Germline CDR1 LNHNV, CDR2 YYDKDF (reference sequence). The germline V and J ends were trimmed by 0 bases and 0 bases, with 13 bases remaining between them. In DNA, the CDR3 is TGTGCCACCAGCAGAGACTCCACGGGGCCTAGCACAGATACGCAGTATTTT. Protein sequence: CATSRDSTGPSTDTQYF.

Concerning this clonotype: One junction end disagrees with the germline gene, perhaps due to a read error. This chain links TRBV5-1 with TRBJ2-3; D is undetermined. Germline values: CDR1 SGHRS, CDR2 YFSETQ. The CDR3 runs to 15 residues. The chain's CDR3 is CASSLMWKGPDTLYF. Here the CDR3 DNA reads TGCGCCAGCAGCTTGATGTGGAAGGGCCCAGATACGCTGTATTTT.

This clonotype appeared a few times. This sequence joins TRBV28 and TRBJ2-1; 9 nucleotides line up with TRBD1. Germline trimming cut 7 bases from V and 8 bases from J; bases unmatched to any gene: 9. Germline lookup yields CDR1 MDHEN and CDR2 SYDVKM. This CDR3 has 14 amino acids. The CDR3 DNA reads as TGTGCCAGCACCTTCCGGGACAGGGTGTATGAGCAGTTCTTC. Translating it yields CASTFRDRVYEQFF.

There are a few counts of this clonotype. The chain couples TRBV6-1 to TRBJ2-1, with D possibly TRBD2 on 6 matching bases. The germline V and J ends were trimmed by 6 bases and 9 bases, with 18 bases remaining between them. Germline V lookup: CDR1 MNHNS, CDR2 SASEGT. There are 14 residues in the CDR3. CDR3 protein: CASRTIGTPREQFF. The CDR3 nucleotides are TGTGCCAGCAGGACAATTGGGACTCCCCGTGAGCAGTTCTTC.

This clonotype was observed at least ten times. This chain links TRBV20-1 with TRBJ2-3; D is perhaps TRBD1 (6 bases). With 1 base removed from V and 1 base from J, the gap between germline ends came to 9 bases. The CDR3 extends over 14 amino acids. CDR1 and CDR2 (germline): DFQATT, SNEGSKA (reference sequence). CDR3 residues: CSARGTEGTDTQYF. The CDR3 bases are TGCAGTGCTAGAGGGACAGAGGGCACAGATACGCAGTATTTT.

The V call is TRBV20-1, the J call TRBJ1-5, with D maybe TRBD1 (6 bases). This CDR3 region has 12 residues. Germline values: CDR1 DFQATT, CDR2 SNEGSKA (reference sequence). Trimming took 3 bases from V and 9 from J, leaving 12 bases between them. The CDR3 DNA reads as TGCAGTGCTAGCGGCAGGGGTGGGCCCCAGCATTTT. It is translated as CSASGRGGPQHF.

This clonotype was observed a handful of times. In DNA, the CDR3 is TGTGCCAGCAGTTTATGGGGCCTAGCGGGAGGGGGTAATGAGCAGTTCTTC. Translation gives CASSLWGLAGGGNEQFF. V usage is TRBV28 and J usage is TRBJ2-1; 12 bases are shared with TRBD2. Germline CDR1 reads MDHEN; CDR2 reads SYDVKM. Trimming cost V 0 bases and J 7 bases; bases outside gene matches: 7. The CDR3 is 17 amino acids.

Only a few counts were recorded for this clonotype. The gene calls are TRBV4-1 and TRBJ1-1, with D perhaps matching TRBD1 (5 bases). Germline V gives CDR1 MGHRA, CDR2 YSYEKL. Trimming stripped 4 bases from V and 0 bases from J, with 12 bases between. This CDR3 is built from 15 residues. The CDR3 DNA follows: TGCGCCAGCAGCCCCACGGGACCCATGAACACTGAAGCTTTCTTT. Protein sequence: CASSPTGPMNTEAFF.

This clonotype has more than one count but fewer than ten. The chain uses TRBV20-1 and TRBJ2-7; a weak D match, TRBD1 (6 bases). The CDR3 spans 14 residues. Germline-derived CDR1 and CDR2 are DFQATT and SNEGSKA (reference sequence). The V and J ends lost 5 bases and 0 bases respectively, with 14 bases between them. CDR3 in DNA: TGCAGTGCTGATCAGGGGTCGCCCTCCTACGAGCAGTACTTC. Amino acid sequence: CSADQGSPSYEQYF.

The J gene is TRBJ2-7, the V gene TRBV4-1, with D unclear. CDR1 is MGHRA and CDR2 is YSYEKL in the germline V gene. The V and J ends lost 0 bases and 2 bases respectively, with 11 bases between them. The CDR3 has 15 residues. Here the CDR3 DNA reads TGCGCCAGCAGCCAAGATTTCCGTAAGACCTACGAGCAGTACTTC. Translation: CASSQDFRKTYEQYF.

This clonotype came up many times. The chain employs TRBV15 and TRBJ2-4; no firm D call. In germline, CDR1 is LNHNV, CDR2 YYDKDF (reference sequence). The CDR3 sequence is 15 residues long. Trimming removed 1 base from V and 1 base from J, with 8 bases in between. The CDR3 loop is CATSRGPLAKNIQYF. In nucleotides, the CDR3 is TGTGCCACCAGCAGAGGCCCCTTGGCCAAAAACATTCAGTACTTC. Full variable domain (outside the CDR3, taken from reference TRBV15 and TRBJ2-4): DAMVIQNPRYQVTQFGKPVTLSCSQTLNHNVMYWYQQKSSQAPKLLFHYYDKDFNNEADTPDNFQSRRPNTSFCFLDIRSPGLGDTAMYLCATSRGPLAKNIQYFGAGTRLSVL.

The chain carries TRBV18 and TRBJ1-2, with TRBD1 matching 8 bases. Trimming took 3 bases from V and 2 from J; bases not matched to a gene: 5. The germline gives CDR1 KGHSH, CDR2 LQKENI. The CDR3 runs 15 residues. CDR3 loop: CASSPSTGANYGYTF. In DNA, the CDR3 is TGTGCCAGCTCACCCTCGACAGGGGCGAACTATGGCTACACCTTC. The complete variable domain, with remaining parts taken from reference TRBV18 and TRBJ1-2, reads NAGVMQNPRHLVRRRGQEARLRCSPMKGHSHVYWYRQLPEEGLKFMVYLQKENIIDESGMPKERFSAEFPKEGPSILRIQQVVRGDSAAYFCASSPSTGANYGYTFGSGTRLTVV.

The chain uses TRBV5-1 and TRBJ2-1; 7 bases are a match to TRBD1. The CDR3 loop spans 15 amino acids. V trimming: 3 bases; J trimming: 3 bases; junction bases outside the gene matches: 6. In germline, CDR1 is SGHRS, CDR2 YFSETQ. Here the CDR3 reads CASSWSRGSYNEQFF. CDR3 sequence (DNA): TGCGCCAGCAGCTGGTCCAGGGGGAGCTACAATGAGCAGTTCTTC.

On this clonotype: Since a much larger clone is just one base distant, this may be a read error. V gene TRBV4-1 combines with J gene TRBJ2-3; 7 nucleotides match TRBD2. The CDR3 extends over 16 amino acids. In germline, CDR1 is MGHRA, CDR2 YSYEKL. With 0 bases clipped from V and 10 bases from J, the junction kept 13 bases outside the gene matches. The CDR3 bases are TGCGCCAGCAGCCAAGATCACGGGGGGTCACGGGATGCGCAGTATTTT. Translated, it gives CASSQDHGGSRDAQYF.

This clonotype appeared a few times. The chain carries TRBV6-2 or TRBV6-3 and TRBJ2-7; no definite D call. V lost 2 bases, J lost 3 bases, and 8 bases lay in between. The V gene's germline CDR1 is MNHEY and CDR2 SVGEGT. The length of the CDR3 is 13 residues. The CDR3 region is CASSYRQNYEQYF. The CDR3 DNA is TGTGCCAGCAGTTACAGACAAAACTACGAGCAGTACTTC.

CDR3 nucleotide sequence: TGTGCCAGCAGTTTTAATCGTCGGGGGGAGGGGGAGCAGTTCTTC. Translated, it gives CASSFNRRGEGEQFF. V usage is TRBV12-3 or TRBV12-4 and J usage is TRBJ2-1, with 7 nucleotides matching TRBD2. Trimming cost V 3 bases and J 10 bases; bases outside gene matches: 12. There are 15 residues in the CDR3.

This clonotype showed up just a few times. This chain connects TRBV6-2 or TRBV6-3 to TRBJ2-7; 7 bases are shared with TRBD2. CDR1 and CDR2 from the germline V gene are MNHEY and SVGEGT. Trimming took 2 bases from V and 3 from J; bases not matched to a gene: 1. There are 13 residues in the CDR3. CDR3 DNA sequence: TGTGCCAGCAGTTACCTAGCGGACTACGAGCAGTACTTC. Amino acids: CASSYLADYEQYF.

The chain is built from TRBV28 and TRBJ2-7; 9 bases are a match to TRBD2. The V and J ends lost 2 bases and 2 bases, in that order; junction bases with no gene match: 4. Germline V gene data show CDR1 as MDHEN and CDR2 as SYDVKM. The CDR3 spans 15 residues. CDR3 DNA sequence: TGTGCCAGCAGTTTAATTGCTAGCGGGACCTACGAGCAGTACTTC. Translation gives CASSLIASGTYEQYF.

This clonotype has at least ten counts. The chain employs TRBV24-1 and TRBJ1-2; TRBD1 is a possible D gene (5 bases). This CDR3 is 13 amino acids long. V was cut by 3 bases and J by 8 bases, with 12 bases left in between. Germline V CDR1 and CDR2: KGHDR, SFDVKD. DNA for the CDR3: TGTGCCACCAGTGATGGCAGGGTTAGAGGCTACACCTTC. As protein: CATSDGRVRGYTF.

This clonotype has just one count. The chain couples TRBV28 to TRBJ1-5; D may match TRBD1 or TRBD2 (5 bases each). With the DNA end fitting TRBJ2-3 better, the J assignment may be wrong. CDR3 length: 17 amino acids. The germline V gene encodes CDR1 MDHEN and CDR2 SYDVKM. Written as DNA, the CDR3 is TGTGCCAGCAGTTTTGTCCAGGGACGTTATAGCAATCAGCCCCAGTATTTT. It specifies CASSFVQGRYSNQPQYF.

The chain joins TRBV6-1 to TRBJ1-1; D is unresolved. There are 14 residues in the CDR3. The V end was cut by 4 bases, the J end by 1 base, with 10 bases between. The V gene's germline CDR1 is MNHNS and CDR2 SASEGT. DNA of the CDR3: TGTGCCAGCAGTGCGGCCTACTGGAACACTGAAGCTTTCTTT. Residues: CASSAAYWNTEAFF.

There are a few counts of this clonotype. The rearrangement uses TRBV5-1 and TRBJ2-5; no clear D gene. CDR1 is SGHRS and CDR2 is YFSETQ in the germline V gene. Trimming stripped 4 bases from V and 0 bases from J, with 19 bases between. CDR3 size: 17 residues. In DNA, the CDR3 is TGCGCCAGCAGCGTAGCTAGTGGCGGTGTGTACCAAGAGACCCAGTACTTC. It is translated as CASSVASGGVYQETQYF.